The present entry profiles one T cell receptor (beta chain) with its context. Its antigen is not known. This record belongs to a study of OX40 agonist ivuxolimab in advanced cancers. Across the study: Prior anti-PD-1, anti-PD-L1 or anti-CTLA-4 therapy did not bar entry, and roughly 40% had some.

The CDR3 loop spans 15 amino acids. Trimming took 5 bases from V and 1 from J; bases not matched to a gene: 7. CDR1 and CDR2 (germline): MRHNA, SNTAGT. Study observations and caveats: Compared with CD4+, CD8+ T cells on average had more expanded clones. Clonal expansion by week 6 occurred in CD4+ and CD8+ blood T cells (at 0.1 to 3.0 mg/kg).

The assay was immunoSEQ multiplex PCR, and TCRdb's table has in-frame clones only and misses some. Of approximately 71,000 clones listed, roughly 80% are singletons. The TCR was taken from an adult with an advanced solid tumor such as melanoma, head and neck, liver or kidney cancer. The sequenced sample was CD4+ or CD8+ T cells sorted from blood, obtained in a trial of the OX40 agonist ivuxolimab. The chain combines TRBV6-4 with TRBJ1-1, with 7 nucleotides matching TRBD1. The DNA of the CDR3 is TGTGCCAGCAGTCACTTCCGGGACAGGAACACTGAAGCTTTCTTT. Its translation is CASSHFRDRNTEAFF.